The rows below give T cell receptor beta chains drawn from one sample of a study of blood T cell repertoires in COVID-19. TCRdb's table, derived via immunoSEQ multiplex PCR, lists solely in-frame clones and lacks some. Seen here are more than 150,000 clones, approximately 79% observed once, and the top ten hold roughly 12%. Sequencing input: peripheral blood. Source of these receptors: a man aged 50 to 60 who had recovered from COVID-19. Both conserved end residues are part of each CDR3. The D gene is left open where the match is weak. Size values are once, few and many counts, or a class for expanded clones, and some rows have none.

clone_size	j_call	v_call	d_call	cdr3_nt	cdr3_aa
.	TRBJ1-1	TRBV5-8	TRBD1	TGTGCCAGCAGCATACAGGGGACGAACACTGAAGCTTTCTTT	CASSIQGTNTEAFF
once	TRBJ1-4	TRBV7-2	.	TGTGCCAGCAGCCCATATGGTTCAGGGGTTAATGAAAAACTGTTTTTT	CASSPYGSGVNEKLFF
.	TRBJ2-4	TRBV5-1	TRBD1	TGCGCCAGCAGCTGGGACAGGGGAAACATTCAGTACTTC	CASSWDRGNIQYF
once	TRBJ2-5	TRBV18	TRBD2	TGTGCCAGCTCACTGTCCGGGTTGAGCGGGGGAGGAGAGACCCAGTACTTC	CASSLSGLSGGGETQYF
.	TRBJ2-3	TRBV24-1	TRBD2	TGTGCCACCAGTGATCCGGGACTAGACACAGATACGCAGTATTTT	CATSDPGLDTDTQYF
once	TRBJ2-7	TRBV6-5	.	TGTGCCAGCAGTTATACAGCTCGCTCCTACGAGCAGTACTTC	CASSYTARSYEQYF
.	TRBJ1-2	TRBV28	.	TGTGCCAGCAGACTACAGGATGGCTACACCTTC	CASRLQDGYTF
once	TRBJ1-1	TRBV2	TRBD1	TGTGCCAGCCATTCCAGGGGGCTTGGCACTGAAGCTTTCTTT	CASHSRGLGTEAFF
.	TRBJ2-3	TRBV10-3	.	TGTGCCATCGCCCTAGCGCACATCACAGATACGCAGTATTTT	CAIALAHITDTQYF
.	TRBJ1-4	TRBV27	.	TGTGCCAGCAGCCTACAGAGAGTAACTAATGAAAAACTGTTTTTT	CASSLQRVTNEKLFF
.	TRBJ2-7	TRBV30	.	TGTGCCTGGAGGGGGGGATTATGGAGCGAGCAGTACTTC	CAWRGGLWSEQYF
.	TRBJ2-1	TRBV29-1	TRBD1	TGCAGCGTTGTCCTGGGACAGGTTGTGGGTGAGCAGTTCTTC	CSVVLGQVVGEQFF
.	TRBJ2-3	TRBV27	.	TGTGCCAGCACCGATTACAGGGTCACAGATACGCAGTATTTT	CASTDYRVTDTQYF
.	TRBJ2-3	TRBV7-2	.	TGTGCCAGCAGCTTAGGGGACAAAGATACGCAGTATTTT	CASSLGDKDTQYF
few	TRBJ2-1	TRBV7-9	.	TGTGCCAGCAGCTTAGCCTTGGGGCACAATGAGCAGTTCTTC	CASSLALGHNEQFF
.	TRBJ2-7	TRBV7-9	.	TGTGCCAGCAGCTTAGCGCAGGGCCCCGCCTACGAGCAGTACTTC	CASSLAQGPAYEQYF
.	TRBJ2-4	TRBV3-1/TRBV3-2	TRBD2	TGTGCCAGCAGCCATCGCCAGACTAGCGGGAGTCGGGGAAACATTCAGTACTTC	CASSHRQTSGSRGNIQYF
.	TRBJ2-4	TRBV6-4	.	TGTGCCAGCAGTCTACGGTGTGAAAACATTCAGTACTTC	CASSLRCENIQYF
.	TRBJ2-1	TRBV11-3	.	TGTGCCAGCAGTCAAGTCGGCGGAGGTGGGGAGCAGTTCTTC	CASSQVGGGGEQFF
.	TRBJ2-7	TRBV5-6	TRBD1	TGTGCCAGCAGCACGGGGACAGGCTACGAGCAGTACTTC	CASSTGTGYEQYF
.	TRBJ1-5	TRBV20-1	.	TGCAGTGCTAGTGCCGGTAGCAATCAGCCCCAGCATTTT	CSASAGSNQPQHF
once	TRBJ2-3	TRBV6-1	TRBD2	TGTGCCAGCAGTGACGGAATCGGCGGACTAGCGGGCACAGATACGCAGTATTTT	CASSDGIGGLAGTDTQYF
.	TRBJ2-6	TRBV19	.	TGTGCCAGTAGTATTGGCAGGGCCGGGGCCAACGTCCTGACTTTC	CASSIGRAGANVLTF
.	TRBJ1-6	TRBV4-1	TRBD1	TGCGCCAGCGGGGGACAGGGGCTGGAGAATTCACCCCTCCACTTT	CASGGQGLENSPLHF
.	TRBJ2-1	TRBV9	TRBD2	TGTGCCAGCAGCGGGGGACTAGCGGGGTACTACAATGAGCAGTTCTTC	CASSGGLAGYYNEQFF
.	TRBJ1-1	TRBV5-4	TRBD1	TGTGCCAGCAGCTTGACAGGGGGAAGTACTGAAGCTTTCTTT	CASSLTGGSTEAFF
.	TRBJ1-2	TRBV2	TRBD1	TGTGCCAGCAGCGCGACAGGGGGGTCTAACTATGGCTACACCTTC	CASSATGGSNYGYTF
.	TRBJ2-1	TRBV4-2	.	TGTGCCAGCAGCCAATCGGGTCGCGAGTATGAGCAGTTCTTC	CASSQSGREYEQFF
.	TRBJ2-1	TRBV18	.	TGTGCCAGCTCACCACTGGGGACAATCCGTGAGCAGTTCTTC	CASSPLGTIREQFF
.	TRBJ2-1	TRBV24-1	TRBD1	TGTGCCACCAGTGATTTGCGAACCGACAGGGGCCGGGTTAATGAGCAGTTCTTC	CATSDLRTDRGRVNEQFF
.	TRBJ1-5	TRBV6-1	.	TGTGCCAGCAGTGAAATAGTTCAGGGTAGGCAGCCCCAGCATTTT	CASSEIVQGRQPQHF
few	TRBJ1-2	TRBV5-1	TRBD1	TGCGCCAGCAGCTTGGGACAGGGCAGCATCTACACCTTC	CASSLGQGSIYTF
once	TRBJ2-1	TRBV11-2	TRBD2	TGTGCCAGCAGCTTAGGGGGCGGGAGGGCCCAGCAGTTCTTC	CASSLGGGRAQQFF
.	TRBJ2-5	TRBV6-1	TRBD1	TGTGCCAGCAGTGACACAGGGGGCGTGTTAGAGACCCAGTACTTC	CASSDTGGVLETQYF
.	TRBJ2-7	TRBV29-1	TRBD2	TGCAGCGTTAGTGAGAGCGGGAGGTCAGGGATCTACGAGCAGTACTTC	CSVSESGRSGIYEQYF
.	TRBJ2-2	TRBV6-6	TRBD1	TGTGCCAGCAGCCGAAGGACAGGGGACCTGAACACCGGGGAGCTGTTTTTT	CASSRRTGDLNTGELFF
.	TRBJ1-2	TRBV15	TRBD1	TGTGCCACCAGCAGACCTACCGGGACAGGGGGCTATGGCTACACCTTC	CATSRPTGTGGYGYTF
.	TRBJ1-1	TRBV11-3	TRBD1	TGTGCCAGCAGCCTCAGGACAGGGCACACTGAAGCTTTCTTT	CASSLRTGHTEAFF
.	TRBJ2-2	TRBV5-6	TRBD1	TGTGCCAGCAGCTTTTTAGGGGGACAGGGTACGAACACCGGGGAGCTGTTTTTT	CASSFLGGQGTNTGELFF
few	TRBJ1-1	TRBV9	TRBD1	TGTGCCAGCAGCCCTCGGACAGGGGTGCAAGAAGCTTTCTTT	CASSPRTGVQEAFF
.	TRBJ1-6	TRBV28	TRBD1	TGTGCCAGCAGTTTGTGGGGACAGGGAAAATACTATTCACCCCTCCACTTT	CASSLWGQGKYYSPLHF
few	TRBJ2-1	TRBV18	.	TGTGCCAGCTCACCCGGCGTTACCGGGTCCCGCCTATCGTTCTTC	CASSPGVTGSRLSFF
.	TRBJ1-1	TRBV11-1	.	TGTGCCAGCAGCGTCGACGATGGGACAACCTCACGAGCTTTCTTT	CASSVDDGTTSRAFF
.	TRBJ1-4	TRBV7-8	TRBD1	TGTGCCAGCAGCGAGGGGGACAGTGCACTGTTTTTT	CASSEGDSALFF
.	TRBJ2-1	TRBV27	TRBD2	TGTGCCAGCAGAAATCGACACATTAGCGGGAGTCATAGCTCCTACAATGAGCAGTTCTTC	CASRNRHISGSHSSYNEQFF
.	TRBJ2-1	TRBV11-2	TRBD2	TGTGCCAGCAGCAAGAGCGGGAGCTCCTACAATGAGCAGTTCTTC	CASSKSGSSYNEQFF
.	TRBJ2-7	TRBV19	.	TGTGCCAGTAGTATAGATCGTTGGAGGGAGCAGTACTTC	CASSIDRWREQYF
.	TRBJ1-1	TRBV7-2	.	TGTGCCAGCAGCTTAGGGAGCGTGAACACTGAAGCTTTCTTT	CASSLGSVNTEAFF